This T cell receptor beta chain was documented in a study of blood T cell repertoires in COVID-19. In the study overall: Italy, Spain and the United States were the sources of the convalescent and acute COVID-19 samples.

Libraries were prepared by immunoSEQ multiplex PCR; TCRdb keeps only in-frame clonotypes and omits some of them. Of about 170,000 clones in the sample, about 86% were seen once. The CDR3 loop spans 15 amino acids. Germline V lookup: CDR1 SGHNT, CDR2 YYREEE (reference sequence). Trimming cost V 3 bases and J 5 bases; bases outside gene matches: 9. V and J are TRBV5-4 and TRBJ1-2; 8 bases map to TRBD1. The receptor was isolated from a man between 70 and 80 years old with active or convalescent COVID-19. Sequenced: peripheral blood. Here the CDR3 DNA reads TGTGCCAGCAGCTCGGGCCGGGACAGGTCTTATGGCTACACCTTC. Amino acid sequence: CASSSGRDRSYGYTF.